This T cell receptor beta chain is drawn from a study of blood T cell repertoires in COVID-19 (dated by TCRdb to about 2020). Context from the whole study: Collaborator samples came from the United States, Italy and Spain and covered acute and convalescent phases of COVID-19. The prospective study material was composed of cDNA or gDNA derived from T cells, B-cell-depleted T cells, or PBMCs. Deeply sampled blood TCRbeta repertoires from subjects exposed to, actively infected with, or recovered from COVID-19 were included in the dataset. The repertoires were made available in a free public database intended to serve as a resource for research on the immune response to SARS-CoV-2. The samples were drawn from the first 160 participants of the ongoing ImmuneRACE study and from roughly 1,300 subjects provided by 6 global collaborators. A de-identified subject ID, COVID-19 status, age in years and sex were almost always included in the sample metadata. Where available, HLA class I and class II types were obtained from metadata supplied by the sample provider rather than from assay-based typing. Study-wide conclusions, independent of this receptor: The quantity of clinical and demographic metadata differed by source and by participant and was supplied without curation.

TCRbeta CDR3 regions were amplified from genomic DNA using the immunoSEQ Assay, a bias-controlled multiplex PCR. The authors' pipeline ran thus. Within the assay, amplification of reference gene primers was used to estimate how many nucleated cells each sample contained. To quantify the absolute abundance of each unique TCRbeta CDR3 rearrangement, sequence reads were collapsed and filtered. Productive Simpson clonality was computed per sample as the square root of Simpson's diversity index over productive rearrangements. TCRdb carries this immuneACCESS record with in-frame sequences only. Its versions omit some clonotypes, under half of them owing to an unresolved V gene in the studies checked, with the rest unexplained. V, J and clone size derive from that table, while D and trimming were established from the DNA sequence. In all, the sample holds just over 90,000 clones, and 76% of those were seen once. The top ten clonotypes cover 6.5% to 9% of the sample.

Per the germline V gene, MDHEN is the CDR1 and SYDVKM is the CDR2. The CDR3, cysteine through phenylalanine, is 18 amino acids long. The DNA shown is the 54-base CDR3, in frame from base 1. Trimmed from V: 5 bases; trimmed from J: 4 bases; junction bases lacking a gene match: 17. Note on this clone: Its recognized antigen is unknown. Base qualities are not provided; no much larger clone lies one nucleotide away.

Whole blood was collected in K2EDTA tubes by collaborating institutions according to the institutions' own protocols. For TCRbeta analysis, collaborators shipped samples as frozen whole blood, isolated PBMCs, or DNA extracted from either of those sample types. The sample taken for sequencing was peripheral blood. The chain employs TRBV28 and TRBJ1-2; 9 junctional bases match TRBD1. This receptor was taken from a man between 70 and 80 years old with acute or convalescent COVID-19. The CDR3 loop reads CASSPYGSNRGLTYGYTF. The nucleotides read TGTGCCAGCAGTCCTTATGGGTCCAACAGGGGGCTCACCTATGGCTACACCTTC.